The sequence of this T cell receptor beta chain was determined in a study of cytomegalovirus exposure and HLA in healthy donors. The CDR3 covers 12 residues. The germline CDR1 and CDR2 sequences are SGHDN and FVKESK. The germline V and J ends were trimmed by 5 bases and 5 bases, with 9 bases remaining between them. Primers for the PCR totalled 60 Vbeta and 13 Jbeta. The repertoire was sequenced with immunoSEQ multiplex PCR; TCRdb's copy has only in-frame clones and lacks some. The sample consists of around 130,000 clones, about 85% of them appearing once. This TCR was sampled from a boy younger than 18 in good health and CMV-seronegative. The J gene is TRBJ2-5, the V gene TRBV14, with D possibly matching TRBD1 (5 bases). The source material was PBMCs. The CDR3 region is CASSAHRETQYF. CDR3 coding DNA: TGTGCCAGCAGCGCACACAGGGAGACCCAGTACTTC.